This T cell receptor beta chain was identified in a study of T cell responses to AZD1222 COVID-19 vaccine. Study-wide findings and caveats: Among vaccine-associated CD4 TCRs, coverage spanned spike, with dominance at 160-218 and 743-854. It was only after the peak T cell response that any repertoires were sampled. Clonal diversity was possibly underestimated, and white British individuals and females predominated among donors.

V lost 0 bases and J 0 bases, leaving 12 bases between the germline ends. Germline lookup yields CDR1 LGHNA and CDR2 YSLEER. This CDR3 spans 17 amino acids. Some clones are missing from TCRdb's copy, which holds only in-frame ones; the method was immunoSEQ multiplex PCR. Of about 130,000 clones detected, around 87% appear once; the ten largest clones hold roughly 10%. In the case of this clone: Its antigen is still unknown.

This chain links TRBV4-3 with TRBJ1-5; no firm D call. The clonotype comes from an adult in good health. Sequences were derived from peripheral blood, sampled on day 0 of AZD1222 vaccination. The DNA of the CDR3 is TGCGCCAGCAGCCAAGATCGTGTGAGGAGTAGCAATCAGCCCCAGCATTTT. Protein: CASSQDRVRSSNQPQHF.